This is a list of T cell receptor beta chains from one sample in a study of early T cells in non-severe SARS-CoV-2 infection. From the 5' RACE reads, TCRdb called clonotypes with MiXCR, one entry per CDR3 protein. The sample yields about 80,000 distinct CDR3 sequences, roughly an eighth seen once. Sequenced here: whole blood, sampled at baseline. These TCRs come from an adult who was a healthcare worker with PCR-confirmed SARS-CoV-2 infection or an uninfected control (not recorded which). The donor label of this sample is uncertain. Both conserved end residues are part of each CDR3. A D gene is named only where the DNA matches it firmly. Size values are once, few and many counts, or a class for expanded clones, and some rows have none.

TRBV27	17	TRBJ2-2	NA	NA	TGTGCCAGCAGTTTAACCGGCTCAGGCTATTCCACCGGGGAGCTGTTTTTT	CASSLTGSGYSTGELFF
TRBV18	15	TRBJ1-5	many	NA	TGTGCCAGCTCAGCTCAATTGGGGGCGGACCAGCCCCAGCATTTT	CASSAQLGADQPQHF
TRBV6-5	13	TRBJ2-7	NA	NA	TGTGCCAGCAGTTACTCGGTAAACTACGAGCAGTACTTC	CASSYSVNYEQYF
TRBV12-3/TRBV12-4	14	TRBJ1-2	few	NA	TGTGCCAGCAGTCCCCGGGGGAGGTCGGATGGCTACACCTTC	CASSPRGRSDGYTF
TRBV5-4	14	TRBJ2-3	few	TRBD2	TGTGCCAGCAGCTATAGCGGGGCCGAAGATACGCAGTATTTT	CASSYSGAEDTQYF
TRBV11-2	17	TRBJ2-3	NA	TRBD2	TGTGCCAGCAGCTACGGGACTAGCGGGAGGGCCGAAGATACGCAGTATTTT	CASSYGTSGRAEDTQYF
TRBV12-3/TRBV12-4	12	TRBJ1-1	many	NA	TGTGCCAGCAGGTCCGGGAGGACTGAAGCTTTCTTT	CASRSGRTEAFF
TRBV25-1	15	TRBJ1-6	many	NA	TGTGCCAGCAGCCTACAGGGCTCACATAATTCACCCCTCCACTTT	CASSLQGSHNSPLHF
TRBV3-1	15	TRBJ1-1	NA	NA	TGTGCCAGCAGCCAAGTCTGGCAGGGTACCGCTGAAGCTTTCTTT	CASSQVWQGTAEAFF
TRBV20-1	11	TRBJ2-1	NA	NA	TGCAGTGCTAGTAAGGGGGTTGAGCAGTTCTTC	CSASKGVEQFF
TRBV27	13	TRBJ2-7	few	TRBD1	TGTGCCAGTGGACAGGGGGCTTTCTACGAGCAGTACTTC	CASGQGAFYEQYF
TRBV9	16	TRBJ1-4	NA	TRBD1	TGTGCCAGCAGCGGGTGGACAGGAGATTCTAATGAAAAACTGTTTTTT	CASSGWTGDSNEKLFF
TRBV15	15	TRBJ2-2	many	NA	TGTGCCACCGGGACAAAGTATTCGAACACCGGGGAGCTGTTTTTT	CATGTKYSNTGELFF
TRBV9	17	TRBJ1-6	many	NA	TGTGCCAGCGGCGGTTCGCCGACGAGCTCCTATAATTCACCCCTCCACTTT	CASGGSPTSSYNSPLHF
TRBV6-1	14	TRBJ2-3	many	NA	TGTGCCAGCAGTGGCGAACAGGGTGCAGATACGCAGTATTTT	CASSGEQGADTQYF
TRBV20-1	15	TRBJ2-1	few	NA	TGCAGTGCTACCACAACGGATACCTTTTACAATGAGCAGTTCTTC	CSATTTDTFYNEQFF
TRBV25-1	14	TRBJ2-5	many	NA	TGTGCCAGCAGTGCGCCGGAGGGGAGGGAGACCCAGTACTTC	CASSAPEGRETQYF
TRBV20-1	14	TRBJ2-7	many	NA	TGCAGTGCTAGAGGACAGGTCGACTCCTACGAGCAGTACTTC	CSARGQVDSYEQYF
TRBV14	16	TRBJ2-3	many	NA	TGTGCCAGCAGCCAAGATTTGGACAGAATTCCAGATACGCAGTATTTT	CASSQDLDRIPDTQYF
TRBV5-1	14	TRBJ2-1	NA	NA	TGCGCCAGCAGCTCGACTAGTTCATTAGATGAGCAGTTCTTC	CASSSTSSLDEQFF
TRBV20-1	17	TRBJ2-3	NA	TRBD2	TGCAGTGCTAGAGACCCACTAGCGGGGGGTCCAAAAGATACGCAGTATTTT	CSARDPLAGGPKDTQYF
TRBV12-3/TRBV12-4	14	TRBJ1-2	NA	NA	TGTGCCAGCAGTTTACCCGACGAGAACTATGGCTACACCTTC	CASSLPDENYGYTF
TRBV10-3	15	TRBJ2-3	few	NA	TGTGCCATCAGTGACAGGGTCTTGAAGACAGATACGCAGTATTTT	CAISDRVLKTDTQYF
TRBV10-3	15	TRBJ2-5	few	NA	TGTGCCATCAGTGGATCAGGGGACCTACAAGAGACCCAGTACTTC	CAISGSGDLQETQYF
TRBV6-2/TRBV6-3	13	TRBJ2-7	few	NA	TGTGCCAGCAGTTACTCGAGTCCATCCGGGCAGTACTTC	CASSYSSPSGQYF
TRBV9	14	TRBJ1-6	NA	NA	TGTGCCAGCAGCCGCGGGGCCCCGAATTCACCCCTCCACTTT	CASSRGAPNSPLHF
TRBV10-3	11	TRBJ2-7	many	NA	TGTGCCACCGGGAACTCCTACGAGCAGTACTTC	CATGNSYEQYF
TRBV27	14	TRBJ1-1	NA	NA	TGTGCCAGCAGCCTAATGATGGGGAACACTGAAGCTTTCTTT	CASSLMMGNTEAFF
TRBV7-4	16	TRBJ2-3	many	NA	TGTGCCAGCAGCTCGGTACACTATCAGAGCACAGATACGCAGTATTTT	CASSSVHYQSTDTQYF
TRBV4-1	15	TRBJ2-7	NA	TRBD2	TGCGCCAGCAGCCAAAGCCTTACTAGCGGCTACGAGCAGTACTTC	CASSQSLTSGYEQYF
TRBV9	18	TRBJ2-5	few	TRBD2	TGTGCCAGCAGCCTCCGACGAGGGGCGGGAGGGCCTGGAGAGACCCAGTACTTC	CASSLRRGAGGPGETQYF
TRBV20-1	11	TRBJ1-3	many	NA	TGCAGTGCTTCGGATGGAAACACCATATATTTT	CSASDGNTIYF
TRBV6-2/TRBV6-3	12	TRBJ1-2	few	NA	TGTGCCAGCAGTTTGACAGCTTATGGCTACACCTTC	CASSLTAYGYTF
TRBV18	15	TRBJ1-5	NA	TRBD1	TGTGCCAGCTCACAGACAGGGGGCGGCAATCAGCCCCAGCATTTT	CASSQTGGGNQPQHF
TRBV5-1	14	TRBJ2-5	few	NA	TGCGCCAGCTCTGGGGGGCAAACAGGGGAGACCCAGTACTTC	CASSGGQTGETQYF
TRBV20-1	13	TRBJ1-1	few	TRBD1	TGCAGTGCCAGCGGACAGGGGAACACTGAAGCTTTCTTT	CSASGQGNTEAFF
TRBV6-1	14	TRBJ2-7	NA	TRBD2	TGTGCCAGCAAACTAGCGGGGACCGCCTACGAGCAGTACTTC	CASKLAGTAYEQYF